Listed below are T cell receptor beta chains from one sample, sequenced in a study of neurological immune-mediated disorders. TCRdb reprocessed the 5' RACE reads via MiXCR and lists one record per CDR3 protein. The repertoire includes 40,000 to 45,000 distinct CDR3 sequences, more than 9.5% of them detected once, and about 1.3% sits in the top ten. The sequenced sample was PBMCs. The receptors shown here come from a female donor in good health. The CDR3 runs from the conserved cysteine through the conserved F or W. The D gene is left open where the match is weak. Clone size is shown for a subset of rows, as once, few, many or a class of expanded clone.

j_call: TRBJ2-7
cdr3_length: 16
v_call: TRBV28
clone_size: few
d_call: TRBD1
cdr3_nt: TGTGCCAGCAGTTTAGATCTGGGACAGGGGGATTACGAGCAGTACTTC
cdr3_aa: CASSLDLGQGDYEQYF

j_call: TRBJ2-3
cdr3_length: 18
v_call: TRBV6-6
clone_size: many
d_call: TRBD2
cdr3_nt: TGTGCCAGCAGTGGCCTCTTATCTGCGGGGGGCCACACAGATACGCAGTATTTT
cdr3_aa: CASSGLLSAGGHTDTQYF

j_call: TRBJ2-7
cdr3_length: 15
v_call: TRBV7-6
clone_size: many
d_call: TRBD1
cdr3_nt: TGTGCCAGCAGCACAACCGGGACAGAACCGGAGGAGCAGTACTTC
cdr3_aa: CASSTTGTEPEEQYF

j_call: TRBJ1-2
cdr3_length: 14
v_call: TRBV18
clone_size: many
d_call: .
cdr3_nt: TGTGCCAGCTCACCAATTCTTTCAGAGGGTGGCTACACCTTC
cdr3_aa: CASSPILSEGGYTF

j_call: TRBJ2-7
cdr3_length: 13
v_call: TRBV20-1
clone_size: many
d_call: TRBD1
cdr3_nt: TGCAGTGCTGCCGGACAGGGTCGGTACGAGCAGTACTTC
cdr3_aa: CSAAGQGRYEQYF

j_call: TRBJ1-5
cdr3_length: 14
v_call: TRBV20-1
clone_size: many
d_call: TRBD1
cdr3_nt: TGCAGTGCTAGAGAAGGAGGGGGCGATCAGCCCCAGCATTTT
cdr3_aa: CSAREGGGDQPQHF

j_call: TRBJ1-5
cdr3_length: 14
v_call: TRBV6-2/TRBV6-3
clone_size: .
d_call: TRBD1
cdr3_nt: TGTGCCAGCTTGGTGGCAGGGGGAAGTCAGCCCCAGCATTTT
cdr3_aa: CASLVAGGSQPQHF

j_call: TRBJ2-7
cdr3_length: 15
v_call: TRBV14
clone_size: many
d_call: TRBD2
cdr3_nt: TGTGCCAGCAGCCAAGGTAGCGGGAGGGCTCCTAAGCAGTACTTC
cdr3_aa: CASSQGSGRAPKQYF

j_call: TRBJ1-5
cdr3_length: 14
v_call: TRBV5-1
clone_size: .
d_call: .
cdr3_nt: TGCGCCAGCAGCTCGACAGGTCCCAATCAGCCCCAGCATTTT
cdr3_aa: CASSSTGPNQPQHF

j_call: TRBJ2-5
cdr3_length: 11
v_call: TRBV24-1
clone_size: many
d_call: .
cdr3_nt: TGTGCCACCAGTGATGGTGGGACCCAGTACTTC
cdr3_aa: CATSDGGTQYF

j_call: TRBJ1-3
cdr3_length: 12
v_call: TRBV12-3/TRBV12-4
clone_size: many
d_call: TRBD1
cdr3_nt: TGTGCCAGCGGGGGGACAGGGCGTAACATATATTTT
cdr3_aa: CASGGTGRNIYF

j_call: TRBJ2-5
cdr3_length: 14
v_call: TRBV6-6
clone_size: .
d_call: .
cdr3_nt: TGTGCCAGCAGCCGCAACACGTACCAAGAGACCCAGTACTTC
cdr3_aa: CASSRNTYQETQYF

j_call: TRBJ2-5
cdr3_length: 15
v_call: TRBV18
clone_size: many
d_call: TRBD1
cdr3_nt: TGTGCCAGCTCGGCCGGGACAGGGGGCGCGGAGACCCAGTACTTC
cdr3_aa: CASSAGTGGAETQYF

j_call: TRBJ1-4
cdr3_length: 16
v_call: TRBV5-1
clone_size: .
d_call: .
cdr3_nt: TGCGCCAGCAGCCCCACGGGAGGCGGGCCTAATGAAAAACTGTTTTTT
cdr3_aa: CASSPTGGGPNEKLFF

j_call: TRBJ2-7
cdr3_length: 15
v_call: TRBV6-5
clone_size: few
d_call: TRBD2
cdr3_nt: TGTGCCAGCAGTTCAGCCGGGACTAATTCCTACGAGCAGTACTTC
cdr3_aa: CASSSAGTNSYEQYF

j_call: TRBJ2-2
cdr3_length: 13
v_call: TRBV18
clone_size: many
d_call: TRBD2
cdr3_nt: TGTGCCAGCTCACCGCGGGGGACCGGGGAGCTGTTTTTT
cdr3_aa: CASSPRGTGELFF

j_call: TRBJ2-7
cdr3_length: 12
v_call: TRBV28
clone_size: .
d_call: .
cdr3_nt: TGTGCCAGCGGGTCAATCTCCTACGAGCAGTACTTC
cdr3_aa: CASGSISYEQYF

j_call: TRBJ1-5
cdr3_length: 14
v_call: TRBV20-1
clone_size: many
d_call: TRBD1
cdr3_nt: TGCAGTGCTAGAGCTGGGACAGACAATCAGCCCCAGCATTTT
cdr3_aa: CSARAGTDNQPQHF

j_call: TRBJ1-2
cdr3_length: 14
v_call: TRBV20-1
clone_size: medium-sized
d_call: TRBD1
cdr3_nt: TGCAGTGCTACCCACGACAGGGGGGCCTATGGCTACACCTTC
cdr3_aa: CSATHDRGAYGYTF

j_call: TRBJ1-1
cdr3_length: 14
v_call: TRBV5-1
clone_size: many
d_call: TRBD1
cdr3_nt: TGCGCCAGCAGCTTCGCAGGGGGGAACACTGAAGCTTTCTTT
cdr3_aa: CASSFAGGNTEAFF

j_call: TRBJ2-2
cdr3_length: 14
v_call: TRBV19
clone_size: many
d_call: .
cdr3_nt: TGTGCCGGCAGGAGATCCTATGACACCGGGGAGCTGTTTTTT
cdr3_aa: CAGRRSYDTGELFF

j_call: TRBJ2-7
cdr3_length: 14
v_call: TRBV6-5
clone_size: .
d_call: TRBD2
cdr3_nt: TGTGCCAGCAGTCGCAGCGGGGGCTCCTACGAGCAGTACTTC
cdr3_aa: CASSRSGGSYEQYF

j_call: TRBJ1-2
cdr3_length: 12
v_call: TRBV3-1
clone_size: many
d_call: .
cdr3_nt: TGTGCCAGCAGCCAAGTGGGTAACGGCTACACCTTC
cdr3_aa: CASSQVGNGYTF

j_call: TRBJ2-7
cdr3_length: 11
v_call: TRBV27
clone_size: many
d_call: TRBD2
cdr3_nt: TGTGCCAGCCGGGGGGGCCACGAGCAGTACTTC
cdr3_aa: CASRGGHEQYF

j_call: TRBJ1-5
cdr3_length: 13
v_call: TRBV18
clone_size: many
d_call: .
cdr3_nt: TGTGCCAGCTCTCCTAACACGGAAGGAGCCCAGCATTTT
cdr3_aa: CASSPNTEGAQHF

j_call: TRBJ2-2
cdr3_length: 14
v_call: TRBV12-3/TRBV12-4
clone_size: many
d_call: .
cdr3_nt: TGTGCCAGCAGTTTAGGCCGGAACACCGGGGAGCTGTTTTTT
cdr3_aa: CASSLGRNTGELFF

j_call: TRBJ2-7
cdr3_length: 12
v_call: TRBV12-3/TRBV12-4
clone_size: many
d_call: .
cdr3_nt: TGTGCCAGCAGTTTCGACAGTAGTCGGCAGTACTTC
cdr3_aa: CASSFDSSRQYF

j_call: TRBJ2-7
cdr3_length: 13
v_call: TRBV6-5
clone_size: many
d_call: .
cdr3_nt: TGTGCCAGCAGTTATGGGGTAGTTTACGAGCAGTACTTC
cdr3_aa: CASSYGVVYEQYF

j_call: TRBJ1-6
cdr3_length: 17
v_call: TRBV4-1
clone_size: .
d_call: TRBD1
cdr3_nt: TGCGCCAGCAGCCAAGCCCATCAGGGGGGAGAAGGTTCACCCCTCCACTTT
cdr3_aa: CASSQAHQGGEGSPLHF

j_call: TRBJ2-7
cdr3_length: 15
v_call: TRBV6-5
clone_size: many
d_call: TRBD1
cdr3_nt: TGTGCCAGCAGTAGGGGGGACAGGTCTGTATACGAGCAGTACTTC
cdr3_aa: CASSRGDRSVYEQYF

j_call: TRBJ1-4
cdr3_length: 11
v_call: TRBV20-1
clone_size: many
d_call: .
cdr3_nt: TGCAGTGCTAGTACTAATGAAAAACTGTTTTTT
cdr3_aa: CSASTNEKLFF

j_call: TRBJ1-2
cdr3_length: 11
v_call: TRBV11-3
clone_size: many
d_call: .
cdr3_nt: TGTGCCAGCAGCCTACCGGTAGGCTACACCTTC
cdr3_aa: CASSLPVGYTF

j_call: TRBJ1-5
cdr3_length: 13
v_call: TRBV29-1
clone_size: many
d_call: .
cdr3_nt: TGCAGCGTTGGGCAGGCAACAGATCAGCCCCAGCATTTT
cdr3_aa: CSVGQATDQPQHF

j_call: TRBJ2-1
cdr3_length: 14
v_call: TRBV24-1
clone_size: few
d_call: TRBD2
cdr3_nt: TGTGCCACCAGTGGTTCCGGGGGGTCTAATGAGCAGTTCTTC
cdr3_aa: CATSGSGGSNEQFF

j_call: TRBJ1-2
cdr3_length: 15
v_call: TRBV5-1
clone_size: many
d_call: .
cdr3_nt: TGCGCCAGCAGCTTGGGAGCCTCAATCGATTATGGCTACACCTTC
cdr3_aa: CASSLGASIDYGYTF

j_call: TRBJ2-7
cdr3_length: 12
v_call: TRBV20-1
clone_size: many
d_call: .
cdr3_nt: TGCAGTGCTACCCAGGGGCAATACGAGCAGTACTTC
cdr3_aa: CSATQGQYEQYF

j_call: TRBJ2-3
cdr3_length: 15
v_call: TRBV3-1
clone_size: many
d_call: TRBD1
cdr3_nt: TGTGCCAGCAGTCCTCTCAGGGGGCAGAGAGATACGCAGTATTTT
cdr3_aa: CASSPLRGQRDTQYF

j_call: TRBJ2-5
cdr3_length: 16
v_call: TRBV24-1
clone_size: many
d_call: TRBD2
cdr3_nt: TGTGCCACCAGTGACCTCGGACTAGCGGGCCAAGAGACCCAGTACTTC
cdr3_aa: CATSDLGLAGQETQYF

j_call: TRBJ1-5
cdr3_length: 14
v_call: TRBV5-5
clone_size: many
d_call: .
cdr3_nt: TGTGCCAGCAGACTCACGGATATGAATCAGCCCCAGCATTTT
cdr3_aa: CASRLTDMNQPQHF

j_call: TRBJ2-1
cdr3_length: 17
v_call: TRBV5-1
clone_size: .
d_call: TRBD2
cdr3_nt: TGCGCCAGCAGCTTGTATCCGGGACTAGGGGGAGGTAATGATCAGTTCTTC
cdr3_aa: CASSLYPGLGGGNDQFF

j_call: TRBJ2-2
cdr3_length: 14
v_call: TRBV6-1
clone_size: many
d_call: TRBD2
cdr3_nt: TGTGCCAGCAGTGAACGCGGGGGGACCGGGGAGCTGTTTTTT
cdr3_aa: CASSERGGTGELFF

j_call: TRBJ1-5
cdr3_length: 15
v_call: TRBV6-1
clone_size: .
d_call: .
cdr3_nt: TGTGCCAGCAGGGACACATCGAGAGGCAATCAGCCCCAGCATTTT
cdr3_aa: CASRDTSRGNQPQHF